One and the same sample provided the 10 T cell receptor beta chains below, sequenced in a study of early T cells in non-severe SARS-CoV-2 infection. TCRdb itself ran the 5' RACE reads through MiXCR, one entry per CDR3 protein. The repertoire holds 40,000 to 45,000 distinct CDR3 sequences, with 9.5% to 15% as singletons. Sequencing was done on a sample of whole blood. The receptor source for this set is an adult who was a healthcare worker with PCR-confirmed SARS-CoV-2 infection or an uninfected control (not recorded which).

This clonotype was observed many times. The CDR3 DNA sequence: TGTGCCAGCAGTTACCTGGGCTTCAAAAACATTCAGTACTTC. Translation: CASSYLGFKNIQYF. The chain carries TRBV6-2 or TRBV6-3 and TRBJ2-4; no definite D call. V was cut by 2 bases and J by 3 bases, with 8 bases left in between. The CDR3 covers 14 residues. From germline, CDR1 is MNHEY and CDR2 SVGEGT.

This clonotype was detected many times. The chain recombines TRBV6-6 with TRBJ1-6; D perhaps matches TRBD1 (6 bases). CDR3 length: 14 residues. CDR1 is MNHNY, CDR2 SVGAGI, per germline (reference sequence). V shed 7 bases and J shed 7 bases, with 14 bases lying between them. The CDR3, as DNA: TGTGCCAGCACCACGGGACAAGGAAATTCACCCCTCCACTTT. Its translation: CASTTGQGNSPLHF.

This clonotype was observed a few times. The rearrangement joins TRBV7-9 to TRBJ2-7, with a possible D match to TRBD2 (5 bases). The V end was cut by 3 bases, the J end by 5 bases, with 14 bases between. The CDR3 is made up of 14 amino acids. Germline lookup yields CDR1 SEHNR and CDR2 FQNEAQ (reference sequence). This chain's CDR3 is CASSFGGRPDEQYF. The CDR3 DNA follows: TGTGCCAGCAGCTTCGGAGGACGCCCCGACGAGCAGTACTTC.

This clonotype was seen repeatedly, ten times or more. The chain employs TRBV29-1 and TRBJ2-5; TRBD2 might be the D (7 bases). This CDR3 contains 14 residues. The ends were cut back, 1 base at V and 4 bases at J, with 13 bases in the middle. Germline V gives CDR1 SQVTM, CDR2 ANQGSEA. The CDR3 sequence: CSVEGQGTIETQYF. CDR3 bases: TGCAGCGTTGAAGGTCAGGGGACTATAGAGACCCAGTACTTC.

As concerns this clonotype: A much larger clonotype is one base distant, so this may be a read error. The rearrangement uses TRBV11-3 and TRBJ1-1; maybe TRBD1 (5 bases). Germline lookup yields CDR1 SGHNT and CDR2 YENEEA. This CDR3 is 16 amino acids long. V shed 3 bases and J shed 1 base, with 15 bases lying between them. The CDR3 region has the DNA TGTGCCAGCAGCTTCTCCAGAACGGGGGAGAACACTGAAGCTTTCTTT. It specifies CASSFSRTGENTEAFF.

This clonotype appeared many times. The rearrangement joins TRBV10-3 to TRBJ2-1, with 8 bases lining up with TRBD2. This CDR3 comprises 15 residues. With 7 bases clipped from V and 9 bases from J, the junction kept 14 bases outside the gene matches. Looked up from germline, CDR1 is ENHRY and CDR2 is SYGVKD. The CDR3 sequence: CAIKGRSGGIGEQFF. CDR3 nucleotides: TGTGCCATCAAAGGGCGAAGCGGGGGCATAGGTGAGCAGTTCTTC.

This clonotype was seen ten or more times. CDR3 DNA sequence: TGTGCCAGCAGTCCCCCGGGACAGGGGATCCACGAGCAGTACTTC. It codes for CASSPPGQGIHEQYF. The genes are TRBV12-3 or TRBV12-4 and TRBJ2-7; 10 bases line up with TRBD1. V trimming: 5 bases; J trimming: 5 bases; junction bases outside the gene matches: 9. The CDR3 extends over 15 amino acids.

The chain couples TRBV28 to TRBJ2-4; D possibly corresponds to TRBD2 (5 bases). Per germline, CDR1 MDHEN and CDR2 SYDVKM. The ends were cut back, 7 bases at V and 2 bases at J, with 9 bases in the middle. The CDR3 covers 13 residues. CDR3 residues: CASNRRTKNIQYF. DNA for the CDR3: TGTGCCAGCAATCGGAGGACCAAAAACATTCAGTACTTC.

The V gene is TRBV5-4, the J gene TRBJ2-3; unclear D gene. This CDR3 has 14 amino acids. Trimming cost V 0 bases and J 2 bases, with 7 bases left between them. Germline CDR1 reads SGHNT; CDR2 reads YYREEE (reference sequence). The CDR3, as DNA: TGTGCCAGCAGCTTGGGGCAGCTCACAGATACGCAGTATTTT. It encodes CASSLGQLTDTQYF.

The V call is TRBV4-2, the J call TRBJ1-1; 7 positions match TRBD1. Germline V lookup: CDR1 LGHNA, CDR2 YNFKEQ. J gave up 3 bases and V 1 base, and 8 bases lay outside the gene matches. The CDR3 runs to 16 residues. CDR3 amino acids: CASSQGAAGGYTEAFF. The CDR3 nucleotides read TGTGCCAGCAGCCAAGGAGCAGCAGGGGGTTACACTGAAGCTTTCTTT.